This entry lists 16 T cell receptor beta chains sequenced from one sample in a study of T cell responses to AZD1222 COVID-19 vaccine. Method: immunoSEQ multiplex PCR; TCRdb's copy keeps in-frame clones and lacks some. This table has approximately 220,000 clones, approximately 94% appearing once. This material consisted of peripheral blood, taken on day 0 of MenACWY control vaccination. The receptors stem from an adult in good health.

A few counts support this clone. CDR3 in amino acids: CASSFGGQRYGYTF. CDR3 bases: TGTGCCAGCAGTTTTGGGGGTCAGAGATATGGCTACACCTTC. The chain combines TRBV28 with TRBJ1-2; D may be TRBD1 (5 bases). CDR3 length equals 14 residues. The V gene lost 3 bases and the J gene lost 5 bases, with 13 bases spanning the gap. Germline-derived CDR1 and CDR2 are MDHEN and SYDVKM.

The chain recombines TRBV2 with TRBJ1-6; the D gene is possibly TRBD1 (5 bases). Germline assignment: CDR1 SNHLY and CDR2 FYNNEI. The V end was cut by 8 bases, the J end by 4 bases, with 9 bases between. The CDR3 extends over 13 amino acids. DNA of the CDR3: TGTGCCAGCGGGGGAGATTATAATTCACCCCTCCACTTT. Amino acid sequence: CASGGDYNSPLHF.

The V call is TRBV9, the J call TRBJ1-3; maybe TRBD1 (6 bases). The CDR3 spans 14 residues. The germline V and J ends were trimmed by 4 bases and 7 bases, with 15 bases remaining between them. CDR1 is SGDLS and CDR2 is YYNGEE in the germline V gene. The CDR3 loop is CASSSRDTGNTIYF. The CDR3 region has the DNA TGTGCCAGCAGCAGCCGGGACACGGGGAACACCATATATTTT.

This sequence joins TRBV6-4 and TRBJ2-2, with D perhaps TRBD1 (6 bases). Germline-derived CDR1 and CDR2 are MRHNA and SNTAGT. V lost 6 bases to trimming and J lost 6 bases, with 8 bases between them. The CDR3 length is 12 residues. CDR3 in amino acids: CASSRGSGELFF. As DNA, the CDR3 is TGTGCCAGCAGCAGGGGTTCCGGGGAGCTGTTTTTT.

The chain couples TRBV14 to TRBJ1-4; 7 bases fit TRBD1. The CDR3 length is 17 residues. V lost 5 bases, J lost 4 bases, and 13 bases stayed unmatched. CDR1 is SGHDN, CDR2 FVKESK, per germline. The CDR3 region is CASSKMGGTAHNEKLFF. The DNA for the CDR3 is TGTGCCAGCAGCAAGATGGGAGGGACAGCTCATAATGAAAAACTGTTTTTT.

This chain links TRBV11-2 with TRBJ1-1; 8 bases map to TRBD1. CDR1 is SGHAT and CDR2 is FQNNGV in the germline V gene. The CDR3 contains 14 residues. V was clipped by 6 bases and J by 7 bases; unmatched bases: 10. The CDR3 reads CASRTARGRNEAFF. DNA of the CDR3: TGTGCCAGCAGGACAGCCAGGGGGCGAAATGAAGCTTTCTTT.

This chain joins TRBV23-1 and TRBJ1-5; D may be TRBD1 (5 bases). TRBV23-1 falls under the ORF class, with uncertain function. V lost 2 bases and J lost 5, with 7 bases in between. The CDR3 covers 13 residues. This CDR3 reads CASSQRGDQPQHF. The CDR3 nucleotides read TGCGCCAGCAGTCAAAGGGGAGATCAGCCCCAGCATTTT.

The rearrangement links TRBV5-1 to TRBJ1-6, with TRBD1 as a possible D gene (6 bases). Germline V gene sequence: CDR1 SGHRS, CDR2 YFSETQ. CDR3 length: 14 amino acids. The V end was cut by 6 bases, the J end by 7 bases, with 14 bases between. Written as DNA, the CDR3 is TGCGCCAGCAAGAGGACAGCAACCAATTCACCCCTCCACTTT. It codes for CASKRTATNSPLHF.

This chain uses TRBV5-1 with TRBJ2-5; 14 bases map to TRBD2. Germline V lookup: CDR1 SGHRS, CDR2 YFSETQ. The CDR3 is 16 amino acids. V lost 4 bases and J lost 4; bases outside the gene matches: 6. The CDR3 is CASSEPGLAGVETQYF. The CDR3 DNA sequence: TGCGCCAGCAGCGAGCCGGGACTAGCGGGGGTAGAGACCCAGTACTTC. The full variable domain, rest sourced from reference TRBV5-1 and TRBJ2-5, is KAGVTQTPRYLIKTRGQQVTLSCSPISGHRSVSWYQQTPGQGLQFLFEYFSETQRNKGNFPGRFSGRQFSNSRSEMNVSTLELGDSALYLCASSEPGLAGVETQYFGPGTRLLVL.

The gene calls are TRBV7-9 and TRBJ1-3; D gene unclear. The V gene's germline CDR1 is SEHNR and CDR2 FQNEAQ (reference sequence). This CDR3 comprises 16 residues. The V end was cut by 0 bases, the J end by 4 bases, with 13 bases between. Here the CDR3 DNA reads TGTGCCAGCAGCTTAGCGTCGAAGGGCCTGGGAAACACCATATATTTT. This gives the protein CASSLASKGLGNTIYF.

This clone has just one count. The rearrangement joins TRBV7-2 to TRBJ1-5; no clear D gene. V lost 5 bases and J lost 2, with 19 bases in between. Germline loops: CDR1 SGHTA, CDR2 FQGNSA. The length of the CDR3 is 17 residues. The CDR3 sequence is CASSRQRVAWGNQPQHF. CDR3 in DNA: TGTGCCAGCAGCCGTCAGAGGGTTGCCTGGGGCAATCAGCCCCAGCATTTT.

DNA for the CDR3: TGTGCCAGCAGTTCCCCTGGGACAGGGTGGGGCGGCTACACCTTC. Its protein is CASSSPGTGWGGYTF. The V and J genes are TRBV27 and TRBJ1-2; TRBD1 agrees at 9 bases. With V trimmed by 4 bases and J by 8 bases, 11 bases remained unmatched. CDR3 length: 15 amino acids. The germline CDR1 and CDR2 sequences are MNHEY and SMNVEV (reference sequence).

This clone was recorded once. V is TRBV7-2 and J is TRBJ2-4; maybe TRBD1 (6 bases). Trimming took 4 bases from V and 6 from J, leaving 13 bases between them. The CDR3 runs to 14 residues. CDR1 and CDR2 (germline): SGHTA, FQGNSA. Written as DNA, the CDR3 is TGTGCCAGCAGCTCCTACAGGGAAAGAAACATTCAGTACTTC. It is translated as CASSSYRERNIQYF.

The V call is TRBV7-9, the J call TRBJ1-1; D might be TRBD1 (6 bases). Per the germline V gene, CDR1 is SEHNR and CDR2 is FQNEAQ (reference sequence). CDR3 length equals 14 residues. Trimming shortened V by 5 bases and J by 4 bases, and 14 bases separated the two germline ends. In DNA form, the CDR3 reads TGTGCCAGCAGCGAACAGGGCTCGGTCACTGAAGCTTTCTTT. Protein: CASSEQGSVTEAFF. Supplemented by reference TRBV7-9 and TRBJ1-1, the full variable domain reads DTGVSQNPRHKITKRGQNVTFRCDPISEHNRLYWYRQTLGQGPEFLTYFQNEAQLEKSRLLSDRFSAERPKGSFSTLEIQRTEQGDSAMYLCASSEQGSVTEAFFGQGTRLTVV.

This rearrangement joins TRBV10-2 to TRBJ1-2, with 8 nucleotides matching TRBD1. CDR3 size: 12 residues. Germline values: CDR1 WSHSY, CDR2 SAAADI. Unmatched junction bases numbered 4, after V lost 6 bases and J lost 7 bases. CDR3: CASRDRVGGYTF. The DNA for the CDR3 is TGCGCCAGCAGGGACAGGGTCGGTGGCTACACCTTC.

The chain recombines TRBV3-1 (or the pseudogene TRBV3-2) with TRBJ1-2, with D maybe TRBD1 (5 bases). The CDR3 length is 17 residues. Germline V CDR1 and CDR2: LGHDT, YNNKEL (reference sequence). Trimming shortened V by 2 bases and J by 4 bases, and 20 bases separated the two germline ends. The CDR3 DNA reads TGTGCCAGCAGCCAAAGAGGGGTCGACCTCCGAGGCTATGGCTACACCTTC. It is translated as CASSQRGVDLRGYGYTF.